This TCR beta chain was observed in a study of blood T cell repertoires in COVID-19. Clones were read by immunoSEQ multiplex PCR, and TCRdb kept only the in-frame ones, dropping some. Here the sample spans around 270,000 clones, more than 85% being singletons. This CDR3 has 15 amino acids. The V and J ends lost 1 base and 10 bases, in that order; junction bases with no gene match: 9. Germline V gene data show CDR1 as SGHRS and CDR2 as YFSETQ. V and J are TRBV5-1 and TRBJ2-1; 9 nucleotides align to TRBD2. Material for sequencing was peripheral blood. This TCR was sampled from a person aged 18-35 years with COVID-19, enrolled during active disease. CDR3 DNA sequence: TGCGCCAGCAGCTTGTTGGCTCTAGCGGGAAGCGAGCAGTTCTTC. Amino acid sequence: CASSLLALAGSEQFF.